A single sample is the source of the 10 T cell receptor beta chains below, sequenced in a study of cytotoxic CD8 clonotypes in ibrutinib-treated CLL. Sequencing was performed with immunoSEQ multiplex PCR; in TCRdb, only in-frame clones are kept and a portion is missing. The sample contains approximately 320,000 clones, roughly 70% of which appear only once. The sample consisted of PBMCs, taken after 36 months of ibrutinib treatment. The receptors originated from a human donor with chronic lymphocytic leukemia.

There are a few counts of this clone. The chain combines TRBV6-1 with TRBJ2-1; no reliable D call. The germline gives CDR1 MNHNS, CDR2 SASEGT. Between the trimmed V and J ends, which lost 2 bases and 8 bases, there was a span of 4 bases. CDR3 length equals 11 residues. The CDR3 spells CASSELDEQFF. The CDR3 DNA sequence: TGTGCCAGCAGTGAATTGGATGAGCAGTTCTTC.

The chain recombines TRBV28 with TRBJ2-7, with TRBD1 matching over 8 bases. The CDR3 spans 12 residues. With V trimmed by 6 bases and J by 6 bases, 4 bases remained unmatched. The V gene's germline CDR1 is MDHEN and CDR2 SYDVKM. CDR3 in DNA: TGTGCCAGCAGCCCGGGGACAGGCGAGCAGTACTTC. Its translation is CASSPGTGEQYF.

The chain has TRBV2 and TRBJ2-3; D is unresolved. CDR3 length: 13 amino acids. CDR1 and CDR2 from the germline V gene are SNHLY and FYNNEI. V was pared by 2 bases and J by 6 bases, with 9 bases between. The CDR3 sequence is CASSELVQDTQYF. DNA of the CDR3: TGTGCCAGCAGTGAACTAGTCCAGGATACGCAGTATTTT.

The rearrangement uses TRBV27 and TRBJ2-2, with D unclear. V was cut by 3 bases and J by 7 bases, with 6 bases left in between. CDR1 MNHEY and CDR2 SMNVEV come from the germline V gene (reference sequence). CDR3 length: 12 amino acids. CDR3 DNA sequence: TGTGCCAGCAGTTTTCAAATCGGGGAGCTGTTTTTT. Protein product: CASSFQIGELFF.

The V and J genes are TRBV11-2 and TRBJ2-2; 13 positions match TRBD2. CDR3 length: 15 residues. J gave up 9 bases and V 7 bases, and 8 bases lay outside the gene matches. The germline V gene encodes CDR1 SGHAT and CDR2 FQNNGV. The CDR3 is CASTGTSGVPRELFF. CDR3 nucleotide sequence: TGTGCCAGCACCGGGACTAGCGGGGTTCCTCGGGAGCTGTTTTTT. Using reference TRBV11-2 and TRBJ2-2 for the parts outside the CDR3, the full variable domain is EAGVAQSPRYKIIEKRQSVAFWCNPISGHATLYWYQQILGQGPKLLIQFQNNGVVDDSQLPKDRFSAERLKGVDSTLKIQPAKLEDSAVYLCASTGTSGVPRELFFGEGSRLTVL.

With respect to this clone: The same CDR3 is also encoded by other DNA sequences in this sample. V gene TRBV27 combines with J gene TRBJ1-5; D gene ambiguous. Between the trimmed V and J ends, which lost 2 bases and 4 bases, there was a span of 6 bases. The CDR3 covers 13 residues. CDR1 MNHEY and CDR2 SMNVEV come from the germline V gene (reference sequence). DNA of the CDR3: TGTGCCAGCAGTTTAAGCCGGAATCAGCCCCAGCATTTT. Amino acids: CASSLSRNQPQHF.

This rearrangement joins TRBV11-2 to TRBJ2-3, with 14 positions matching TRBD2. Losses at the gene ends were 4 bases for V and 5 bases for J; bases not matched to a gene: 5. Germline V gives CDR1 SGHAT, CDR2 FQNNGV. The CDR3 is 16 amino acids. CDR3 sequence reads: CASSSRTSGGKDTQYF. CDR3 nucleotides: TGTGCCAGCAGCTCCCGGACTAGCGGGGGGAAAGATACGCAGTATTTT.

The rearrangement links TRBV7-8 to TRBJ2-7; 8 bases map to TRBD2. CDR1 and CDR2 (germline): SGHVS, FQNEAQ. This CDR3 has 16 residues. With 5 bases clipped from V and 4 bases from J, the junction kept 13 bases outside the gene matches. CDR3 sequence (DNA): TGTGCCAGCAGCAGATACTTAGCGGGGTCGCAATACGAGCAGTACTTC. Amino acid sequence: CASSRYLAGSQYEQYF.

The CDR3 loop is CASSPLGQGRETQYF. CDR3 bases: TGTGCCAGCTCACCCCTGGGACAGGGAAGAGAGACCCAGTACTTC. The chain employs TRBV18 and TRBJ2-5; 9 nucleotides line up with TRBD1. J lost 4 bases, V lost 3 bases, and 6 bases had no gene match. CDR3 length: 15 residues. Per germline, CDR1 KGHSH and CDR2 LQKENI.

The chain combines TRBV7-8 with TRBJ2-3; tentatively, D is TRBD2 (6 bases). V lost 2 bases, J lost 4 bases, and 13 bases lay in between. CDR3 length: 15 residues. CDR1 is SGHVS and CDR2 is FQNEAQ in the germline V gene. As DNA, the CDR3 is TGTGCCAGCAGCTTATTTCAGGGAGGCGCAGATACGCAGTATTTT. This codes for CASSLFQGGADTQYF.